This T cell receptor (beta chain) was sequenced in a study of blood T cell repertoires in COVID-19. The table came from immunoSEQ multiplex PCR; TCRdb's copy has only in-frame clones and leaves some out. Here the sample spans about 210,000 clones, approximately 85% being singletons. The CDR3 length is 15 residues. The J segment lost 10 bases and the V segment lost 1 base, leaving 7 bases of the junction unmatched. Germline lookup yields CDR1 SGHRS and CDR2 YFSETQ. This chain connects TRBV5-1 to TRBJ2-1, with TRBD2 identical over 11 bases. Material for sequencing was peripheral blood. The origin of this receptor is a woman between 50 and 59 years old with active or convalescent COVID-19. CDR3: CASSLLAGGIQEQFF. The CDR3 nucleotides read TGCGCCAGCAGCTTGCTAGCGGGGGGCATACAGGAGCAGTTCTTC. The variable domain in full, completed from reference TRBV5-1 and TRBJ2-1, reads KAGVTQTPRYLIKTRGQQVTLSCSPISGHRSVSWYQQTPGQGLQFLFEYFSETQRNKGNFPGRFSGRQFSNSRSEMNVSTLELGDSALYLCASSLLAGGIQEQFFGPGTRLTVL.